This T cell receptor (beta chain) was profiled in a study of CD8 T cells in Susac syndrome. Sequencing of TCR beta was performed on blood CD8+ and CD4+ T cells. The CD8+ and CD4+ T cells were negatively isolated, with the TEMRA cells enriched by FACS. When the RNA was reverse transcribed, random hexamers were used with an input of about 0.5 to 1 ug. Amplification of TCR beta CDR3 spanned 54 Vbeta and 13 Jbeta via immunoSEQ multiplex PCR. TCRdb re-called the immunoSEQ multiplex PCR reads with MiXCR, one entry per CDR3 protein. The table records some 99,000 distinct CDR3 sequences, roughly 94% of them present only once. This CDR3 is built from 11 residues. V lost 2 bases, J lost 6 bases, and 4 bases lay in between.

Sequencing was done on a sample of CD4+ T cells from PBMCs. This TCR was recovered from a human donor with Susac syndrome. This chain joins TRBV12-3 or TRBV12-4 and TRBJ1-2; the D is unclear. CDR3 bases: TGTGCCAGCAGTTTACGGGATGGCTACACCTTC. As protein: CASSLRDGYTF.